Listed here is a single T cell receptor (beta chain). The entry originates in a study of blood T cell repertoires in COVID-19. Study-wide context: Italy, Spain and the United States were the sources of the convalescent and acute COVID-19 samples. From T cells, B-cell-depleted T cells, or PBMCs came the material, which was cDNA or gDNA.

The CDR3 contains 15 residues. V lost 2 bases and J 3 bases, leaving 8 bases between the germline ends. From germline, CDR1 is SGHNT and CDR2 YENEEA. In the original workflow: Estimated nucleated cell counts came from reference gene primer amplification. Sequencing used immunoSEQ multiplex PCR; TCRdb keeps in-frame clones, though not all of them. V, J and clone size were drawn from that table, and D and trimming were deduced from the DNA. The sample has about 56,000 clones, around 84% seen once. The receptor's source is a woman of 80 years or more with acute or convalescent COVID-19. The sequenced sample consisted of peripheral blood. The chain employs TRBV11-3 and TRBJ1-6, with D perhaps TRBD1 (6 bases). The CDR3 loop reads CASSLPTGYNSPLHF. Written as DNA, the CDR3 is TGTGCCAGCAGCTTACCGACAGGCTATAATTCACCCCTCCACTTT.